This TCR beta chain emerged from a study of T cell changes during pregnancy in multiple sclerosis. Assay: immunoSEQ multiplex PCR; the TCRdb copy retains only in-frame clones and omits some. This sample yields roughly 110,000 clones, of which roughly 92% are seen a single time; more than 1.5% belongs to the top ten. Germline V gene sequence: CDR1 SNHLY, CDR2 FYNNEI. Trimming took 3 bases from V and 5 from J; bases not matched to a gene: 14. CDR3 length: 18 amino acids. The source is a female donor with multiple sclerosis, enrolled in a pregnancy study. The source material was peripheral blood, sampled in the third trimester of pregnancy. This sequence joins TRBV2 and TRBJ2-5; 11 nucleotides align to TRBD2. The CDR3 bases are TGTGCCAGCAGTGACGGTTGGACTAGCGGGTGGGAGGTGGAGACCCAGTACTTC. Its protein product is CASSDGWTSGWEVETQYF.